This TCR beta chain was found in a study of cytomegalovirus exposure and HLA in healthy donors. With V trimmed by 7 bases and J by 8 bases, 7 bases remained unmatched. CDR1 is SGHVS and CDR2 is FQNEAQ in the germline V gene. This CDR3 is 13 amino acids long. The PCR was carried out with 60 Vbeta primers and 13 Jbeta primers. The method was immunoSEQ multiplex PCR; TCRdb's version includes in-frame clones alone and lacks a portion of them. The sample lists about 150,000 clones, approximately 80% occurring once. This chain links TRBV7-8 with TRBJ2-1, with 8 bases that match TRBD2. The clonotype was recovered from a male donor in good health and CMV-seronegative. Sequences were obtained from PBMCs. CDR3 DNA sequence: TGTGCCAGCAAGACCGGGGGGGCTCATGAGCAGTTCTTC. Its translation: CASKTGGAHEQFF.